These T cell receptor beta chains were read from a single sample in a study of T cell repertoires in cytomegalovirus infection. TCRdb reprocessed the reads via MiXCR and lists one record per CDR3 protein. The repertoire includes about 740,000 distinct CDR3 sequences, roughly a third of them detected once, and around 2.8% sits in the top ten. Sequences were obtained from PBMCs. The receptors here all came from a human donor in good health (CMV status not recorded). Some clones in this sample may be carry-over from other donors' samples. Both conserved end residues are part of each CDR3. D genes are given only for firm matches. Size values are once, few and many counts, or a class for expanded clones, and some rows have none.

v_gene	j_gene	abundance	d_gene	CDR3aa	CDR3nt
TRBV4-1	TRBJ2-1	NA	TRBD2	CASSQGEASGRWSNEQFF	TGCGCCAGCAGCCAAGGGGAGGCTAGCGGGAGGTGGTCCAATGAGCAGTTCTTC
TRBV10-3	TRBJ1-5	few	NA	CAISQGTGSNQPQHF	TGTGCCATCAGTCAGGGAACGGGCAGCAATCAGCCCCAGCATTTT
TRBV12-3/TRBV12-4	TRBJ1-4	NA	TRBD1	CASSPRTGGFPTNYQLFF	TGTGCCAGCAGCCCTCGGACAGGGGGCTTTCCAACTAATTACCAACTGTTTTTT
TRBV27	TRBJ1-6	NA	NA	CASNHEGFSNSPLHF	TGTGCCAGCAACCACGAGGGATTCTCTAATTCACCCCTCCACTTT
TRBV19	TRBJ2-2	many	NA	CASSTYTGELFF	TGTGCCAGTAGTACCTACACCGGGGAGCTGTTTTTT
TRBV7-6	TRBJ2-3	many	NA	CASSLGALGGTDTQYF	TGTGCCAGCAGCTTAGGGGCTCTCGGGGGTACAGATACGCAGTATTTT
TRBV11-3	TRBJ2-6	few	NA	CASSAGTDSGANVLTF	TGTGCCAGCAGCGCCGGGACGGACTCTGGGGCCAACGTCCTGACTTTC
TRBV19	TRBJ1-1	few	NA	CASSTDRHTEAFF	TGTGCCAGTAGTACAGACAGGCACACTGAAGCTTTCTTT
TRBV4-1	TRBJ2-6	many	TRBD1	CASSQRVRTGLRGANVLTF	TGCGCCAGCAGCCAAAGGGTTCGGACAGGGCTCCGCGGGGCCAACGTCCTGACTTTC
TRBV7-8	TRBJ1-1	many	NA	CASSLGGSSYTEAFF	TGTGCCAGCAGCTTAGGAGGGTCTTCTTACACTGAAGCTTTCTTT
TRBV28	TRBJ2-2	NA	NA	CASSPGGPGELFF	TGTGCCAGCAGTCCTGGGGGACCCGGGGAGCTGTTTTTT
TRBV7-3	TRBJ2-1	once	NA	CASSSSAGKDHFF	TGTGCCAGCAGCTCCTCCGCTGGTAAGGACCACTTCTTT
TRBV5-6	TRBJ2-6	NA	TRBD1	CASHQKKDRQRSGANVLTF	TGTGCCAGCCACCAGAAAAAGGACAGGCAACGTTCTGGGGCCAACGTCCTGACTTTC
TRBV29-1	TRBJ2-2	NA	NA	CSGQANTGELFF	TGCAGCGGACAGGCGAACACCGGGGAGCTGTTTTTT
TRBV28	TRBJ2-7	NA	TRBD1	CASSGTVKAEQYF	TGTGCCAGCAGTGGGACAGTCAAGGCAGAGCAGTACTTC
TRBV2	TRBJ2-4	NA	NA	CASNAGLAKNIQYF	TGTGCCAGCAACGCAGGGCTAGCCAAAAACATTCAGTACTTC
TRBV10-3	TRBJ2-1	NA	TRBD2	CAISGTNYNEQFF	TGTGCCATCAGCGGGACTAACTACAATGAGCAGTTCTTC
TRBV7-9	TRBJ2-7	NA	NA	CASSWTEGGLEQYF	TGTGCCAGCAGCTGGACAGAGGGGGGGCTCGAGCAGTACTTC
TRBV29-1	TRBJ2-7	few	NA	CSVGIGTPLEQYF	TGCAGCGTTGGGATCGGGACACCCCTCGAGCAGTACTTC
TRBV20-1	TRBJ2-3	NA	NA	CSASVSTDTQYF	TGCAGTGCTAGCGTTAGCACAGATACGCAGTATTTT
TRBV6-1	TRBJ1-1	NA	NA	CASSEMGHMNTEAFF	TGTGCCAGCAGTGAAATGGGGCACATGAACACTGAAGCTTTCTTT
TRBV12-3/TRBV12-4	TRBJ1-5	few	NA	CASSFYDGNQPQHF	TGTGCCAGCAGTTTTTATGACGGCAATCAGCCCCAGCATTTT
TRBV5-1	TRBJ2-7	NA	NA	CASFNTGIDEQYF	TGCGCCAGCTTCAATACAGGGATCGACGAGCAGTACTTC
TRBV12-3/TRBV12-4	TRBJ1-2	NA	TRBD1	CASSLPQTGGLANYGYTF	TGTGCCAGCAGTTTGCCCCAGACAGGGGGATTAGCTAACTATGGCTACACCTTC
TRBV7-3	TRBJ1-1	few	NA	CASSLTRGSNTEAFF	TGTGCCAGCAGCTTAACGAGGGGATCGAACACTGAAGCTTTCTTT
TRBV20-1	TRBJ2-4	NA	NA	CSGLTDSSNIQYF	TGCAGTGGCCTGACGGACAGCTCAAACATTCAGTACTTC
TRBV7-2	TRBJ2-1	few	TRBD2	CATNPSGRANEQFF	TGTGCCACCAACCCTAGCGGGAGGGCCAATGAGCAGTTCTTC
TRBV11-2	TRBJ2-6	NA	NA	CASSLGGTELFSGANVLTF	TGTGCCAGCAGCCTCGGGGGGACAGAGCTTTTCTCTGGGGCCAACGTCCTGACTTTC
TRBV7-2	TRBJ2-7	NA	NA	CASSLTGTSTYEQYF	TGTGCCAGCAGCTTGACCGGGACATCAACCTACGAGCAGTACTTC
TRBV7-8	TRBJ1-1	NA	NA	CASSNGLRGATEAFF	TGTGCCAGCAGCAATGGGCTGAGGGGGGCAACTGAAGCTTTCTTT
TRBV28	TRBJ1-5	NA	NA	CASKSAGGEGPQHF	TGTGCCAGCAAGTCGGCGGGGGGAGAGGGGCCCCAGCATTTT
TRBV6-1	TRBJ2-3	NA	NA	CASSPITGKGSTDTQYF	TGTGCCAGCAGCCCAATAACAGGGAAGGGTAGCACAGATACGCAGTATTTT
TRBV5-1	TRBJ2-3	NA	TRBD2	CASSSTSGGVDTQYF	TGCGCCAGCAGCTCTACTAGCGGGGGTGTAGATACGCAGTATTTT
TRBV6-5	TRBJ2-2	once	TRBD2	CASSWGLANTGELFF	TGTGCCAGCAGTTGGGGACTAGCGAACACCGGGGAGCTGTTTTTT
TRBV7-4	TRBJ2-1	NA	TRBD2	CASRGGGISYNEQFF	TGTGCCAGCCGAGGCGGGGGGATTTCCTACAATGAGCAGTTCTTC
TRBV13	TRBJ1-1	NA	TRBD1	CASRLGLQGASRNAETFF	TGTGCCAGCAGATTAGGTTTGCAGGGGGCAAGTAGAAACGCTGAAACTTTCTTT
TRBV5-1	TRBJ2-7	NA	TRBD2	CASSSRLAGTSEQYF	TGCGCCAGCAGCTCTCGACTAGCGGGGACTAGCGAGCAGTACTTC
TRBV3-1	TRBJ2-3	NA	TRBD2	CASSQEGLAVTDTQYF	TGTGCCAGCAGCCAAGAGGGACTAGCGGTCACAGATACGCAGTATTTT
TRBV5-1	TRBJ2-3	few	TRBD2	CASSAGGLAADTQYF	TGCGCCAGCAGCGCGGGAGGACTAGCTGCAGATACGCAGTATTTT
TRBV5-1	TRBJ2-3	NA	NA	CASSIGTRTDTQYF	TGCGCCAGCAGCATCGGGACTCGCACAGATACGCAGTATTTT
TRBV20-1	TRBJ2-7	few	TRBD1	CSARAPTGDEQYF	TGCAGTGCTAGGGCCCCGACAGGGGACGAGCAGTACTTC
TRBV5-1	TRBJ2-3	NA	TRBD1	CASRHRSQGAGDTQYF	TGCGCCAGCAGGCATCGCTCGCAGGGGGCTGGAGATACGCAGTATTTT
TRBV28	TRBJ1-5	NA	NA	CASSLVRGSSQPQHF	TGTGCCAGCAGTTTAGTTAGGGGGTCTTCTCAGCCCCAGCATTTT
TRBV7-9	TRBJ1-2	NA	NA	CASSITEGYTF	TGTGCCAGCAGCATAACAGAAGGCTACACCTTC
TRBV28	TRBJ1-5	NA	NA	CASSLHRAQPQHF	TGTGCCAGCAGTCTTCACAGGGCCCAGCCCCAGCATTTT
TRBV11-2	TRBJ2-1	NA	TRBD1	CASSLVTGTGVGNEQFF	TGTGCCAGCAGCTTAGTCACCGGGACAGGGGTCGGCAATGAGCAGTTCTTC
TRBV28	TRBJ1-2	NA	NA	CASSLSRGASYGYTF	TGTGCCAGCAGTTTAAGTCGCGGTGCCAGCTATGGCTACACCTTC
TRBV7-2	TRBJ2-1	once	TRBD2	CASSLECGGRANEQFF	TGTGCCAGCAGCTTAGAATGCGGCGGGAGGGCCAATGAGCAGTTCTTC
TRBV28	TRBJ2-7	NA	NA	CASSLGVGQPYEQYF	TGTGCCAGCAGTTTGGGGGTAGGACAGCCCTACGAGCAGTACTTC
TRBV7-2	TRBJ2-2	many	TRBD2	CASSAVAGALIGELFF	TGTGCCAGCAGCGCAGTAGCGGGAGCCTTAATCGGGGAGCTGTTTTTT
TRBV6-4	TRBJ2-1	few	TRBD2	CASSVLAGGVEQFF	TGTGCCAGCAGCGTACTAGCGGGGGGGGTTGAGCAGTTCTTC
TRBV11-1	TRBJ1-6	few	NA	CASSLGGQKNSPLHF	TGTGCCAGCAGCTTAGGTGGACAGAAAAATTCACCCCTCCACTTT